The rows below give T cell receptor beta chains drawn from one sample of a study of shared clonotypes between healthy human individuals. The table came from immunoSEQ multiplex PCR; TCRdb's copy has only in-frame clones and leaves some out. The sample lists fewer than 600,000 clones; around 75% were seen once. Specimen: PBMCs. Source of these receptors: a woman in her forties in good health. Some clones in this sample may be carry-over from other donors' samples. CDR3s include the opening cysteine and the closing phenylalanine or tryptophan. D genes are given only for firm matches. Size values are once, few and many counts, or a class for expanded clones, and some rows have none.

>TRBV6-5|TRBD1|TRBJ2-1|NA
TGTGCCAGCAGTTACTCCTACACGACAGGGGGCGATGAGCAGTTCTTC
CASSYSYTTGGDEQFF
>TRBV20-1|NA|TRBJ2-7|NA
TGCAGTGCTAGATTAACAGTTTTGCAGTACTTC
CSARLTVLQYF
>TRBV6-6|NA|TRBJ2-7|NA
TGTGCCAGCGGGCGAGCCTACGAGCAGTACTTC
CASGRAYEQYF
>TRBV4-3|TRBD2|TRBJ2-2|NA
TGCGCCAGCAGCCAGGCCGGGACTAGCGGGGGGGCAAACACCGGGGAGCTGTTTTTT
CASSQAGTSGGANTGELFF
>TRBV15|NA|TRBJ1-5|once
TGTGCCACCAGCCCGTACGGGGGCGTGCAGCCCCAGCATTTT
CATSPYGGVQPQHF
>TRBV6-4|TRBD2|TRBJ2-1|NA
TGTGCCAGCAGTGTCATAGCGGGAGGGTCCTCTTACAATGAGCAGTTCTTC
CASSVIAGGSSYNEQFF
>TRBV30|NA|TRBJ1-1|few
TGTGCTCGGAGGGAAAGGAACACTGAAGCTTTCTTT
CARRERNTEAFF
>TRBV6-1|NA|TRBJ1-5|NA
TGTGCCAGCAGTGGGCAGGGGAGTCAGCCCCAGCATTTT
CASSGQGSQPQHF
>TRBV6-5|NA|TRBJ2-6|once
TGTGCCAGCAGGAGGACCTCTGGGGCCAACGTCCTGACTTTC
CASRRTSGANVLTF
>TRBV6-1|TRBD2|TRBJ2-1|many
TGTGCCAGCAGTGAATCCGCAGGGAGGGGAGACAATGAGCAGTTCTTC
CASSESAGRGDNEQFF
>TRBV6-6|NA|TRBJ2-7|NA
TGTGCCAGCAGCTTACGGGGACCATCATACGAGCAGTACTTC
CASSLRGPSYEQYF
>TRBV5-1|TRBD1|TRBJ2-1|NA
TGCGCCAGTTGGGGGACAGGCGCCTCCTACAATGAGCAGTTCTTC
CASWGTGASYNEQFF
>TRBV11-3|NA|TRBJ2-1|NA
TGTGCCAGCAGTTCAAGGAACGGATACAATGAGCAGTTCTTC
CASSSRNGYNEQFF
>TRBV5-1|TRBD1|TRBJ1-2|NA
TGCGCCAGCAGCTTGGATGGACAGGGGGCAGGTGGCTACACCTTC
CASSLDGQGAGGYTF
>TRBV7-9|TRBD2|TRBJ2-1|NA
TGTGCCAGCAGCGCAGCGGGAGGGCCGGAGCAGTTCTTC
CASSAAGGPEQFF
>TRBV28|NA|TRBJ2-7|NA
TGTGCCAGCAGTCCCCGCACGAGAGCCTCCTACGAGCAGTACTTC
CASSPRTRASYEQYF
>TRBV6-5|TRBD2|TRBJ2-7|NA
TGTGCCAGCAGTCCTACTAGCGGGAGGCAGTACTTC
CASSPTSGRQYF
>TRBV7-9|TRBD1|TRBJ1-1|few
TGTGCCAGCAGCGGTACAGGGGTTGAAGCTTTCTTT
CASSGTGVEAFF
>TRBV18|TRBD2|TRBJ2-7|once
TGTGCCAGCTCACCGGGGAGCGGGAGGGGCGACGAGCAGTACTTC
CASSPGSGRGDEQYF
>TRBV30|TRBD1|TRBJ1-5|NA
TGTGCCTGGAGTCGAACAGGGGGCCTTCAGCCCCAGCATTTT
CAWSRTGGLQPQHF
>TRBV7-9|NA|TRBJ2-7|NA
TGTGCCAGCAGCTTAAGGTGGGGGCAACATTACGAGCAGTACTTC
CASSLRWGQHYEQYF
>TRBV7-3|NA|TRBJ2-1|NA
TGTGCCAGCAGTCAAAACGGGGTGGGGATCGGCAATGAGCAGTTCTTC
CASSQNGVGIGNEQFF
>TRBV6-6|TRBD2|TRBJ2-1|NA
TGTGCCAGCAGTTACGTGGCGGGAGTTGGGAATGAGCAGTTCTTC
CASSYVAGVGNEQFF
>TRBV29-1|NA|TRBJ2-3|NA
TGCAGCGTTTCCCAAGGCAGCACAGATACGCAGTATTTT
CSVSQGSTDTQYF
>TRBV7-2|NA|TRBJ2-2|NA
TGTGCCAGCAGCTCCCTAGCGCAGAACACCGGGGAGCTGTTTTTT
CASSSLAQNTGELFF
>TRBV19|NA|TRBJ2-2|NA
TGTGCCAGTAGTATAGGGGGGACCGGGGAGCTGTTTTTT
CASSIGGTGELFF
>TRBV21-1|NA|TRBJ1-5|NA
TGTGCCAGCAGCAAAAAAAACAGGTGTTTACAGCCCCAGCATTTT
CASSKKNRCLQPQHF
>TRBV10-3|NA|TRBJ1-1|NA
TGTGCCATCAAAGCCGGGTTTTGGGACACTGAAGCTTTCTTT
CAIKAGFWDTEAFF
>TRBV10-1|TRBD2|TRBJ2-7|NA
TGCGCCAGCAGTGAGCCTCGGTCTCTAGCGGGAGGGCCAGTCCTCGAGCAGTACTTC
CASSEPRSLAGGPVLEQYF
>TRBV5-5|NA|TRBJ2-7|NA
TGTGCCAGCAGCCTATCAGGACAGACCGCCGGCTGGTACGAGCAGTACTTC
CASSLSGQTAGWYEQYF
>TRBV4-1|NA|TRBJ1-4|NA
TGCGCCAGCAGCCCCTGGCTCACTAATGAAAAACTGTTTTTT
CASSPWLTNEKLFF
>TRBV7-6|NA|TRBJ2-2|NA
TGTGCCAGCGGCGGCACGAACACCGGGGAGCTGTTTTTT
CASGGTNTGELFF
>TRBV5-1|NA|TRBJ1-1|NA
TGCGCCAGCAGCGAATTGCAGGGTGGAGGAACTGAAGCTTTCTTT
CASSELQGGGTEAFF
>TRBV10-3|NA|TRBJ2-7|NA
TGTGCCATCAGTGAGAAAGGGGCGAGCTCCTACGAGCAGTACTTC
CAISEKGASSYEQYF
>TRBV28|TRBD2|TRBJ2-3|NA
TGTGCCAGCAGTTTACGACTAGCGGGAGACGCAGATACGCAGTATTTT
CASSLRLAGDADTQYF
>TRBV23-1|TRBD1|TRBJ1-2|NA
TGCGCCAGCAGTCAATGGAGGGACAGGGGACTGAACACCTTC
CASSQWRDRGLNTF
>TRBV4-3|TRBD2|TRBJ2-1|few
TGCGCCAGCAGCCAAGAGGGGCTAGCGGGAGGGGGGAGGAATGAGCAGTTCTTC
CASSQEGLAGGGRNEQFF
>TRBV6-5|NA|TRBJ2-5|NA
TGTGCCAGCAGTTACCAGGGGGGCTTGCAAGAGACCCAGTACTTC
CASSYQGGLQETQYF
>TRBV5-6|NA|TRBJ2-7|once
TGTGCCAGCAGCTTGAACCAGGCTAACTCCTACGAGCAGTACTTC
CASSLNQANSYEQYF
>TRBV10-3|NA|TRBJ2-7|NA
TGTGCCACCCAGAACGCAGGGGACGAGCAGTACTTC
CATQNAGDEQYF
>TRBV6-6|NA|TRBJ2-7|NA
TGTGCCAGCAGTTACGGAACAGGGAACCTATACGAGCAGTACTTC
CASSYGTGNLYEQYF
>TRBV7-9|NA|TRBJ2-1|NA
TGTGCCAGCAGCTTGTCCATAGTGGGTGAGCAGTTCTTC
CASSLSIVGEQFF
>TRBV12-5|TRBD1|TRBJ2-2|once
TGTGCTAGTGGTTTGAAAAAGGGGGCTGGGGCCGGGGAGCTGTTTTTT
CASGLKKGAGAGELFF
>TRBV25-1|NA|TRBJ2-5|few
TGTGCCAGCAGTGAACAGGGGCGGGAGACCCAGTACTTC
CASSEQGRETQYF
>TRBV2|TRBD1|TRBJ1-2|few
TGTGCCAGCAGCAAAGGGAACAGGGGCCCCTATGGCTACACCTTC
CASSKGNRGPYGYTF
>TRBV19|NA|TRBJ2-7|NA
TGTGCCAGTAGTATTCGCCTTCAGGAGACGGGCGAGCAGTACTTC
CASSIRLQETGEQYF
>TRBV4-2|NA|TRBJ2-1|NA
TGTGCCAGCAGCCAAGGGGGTCTAGGGGATCGTATAGGTGAGCAGTTCTTC
CASSQGGLGDRIGEQFF
>TRBV11-2|TRBD1|TRBJ2-5|few
TGTGCCAGCAGCCTTGGACAGGGGAGGGGTGGGACCCAGTACTTC
CASSLGQGRGGTQYF
>TRBV10-3|TRBD1|TRBJ1-5|NA
TGTGCCATCAGTGAGGGGGGACAGTTTAGCAATCAGCCCCAGCATTTT
CAISEGGQFSNQPQHF
>TRBV15|TRBD2|TRBJ2-7|few
TGTGCCACCAGCAGCCAACAACGCGGGAGACCATACTACGAGCAGTACTTC
CATSSQQRGRPYYEQYF
>TRBV5-1|NA|TRBJ1-3|NA
TGCGCCAGCAGCTTGGAAGGGCCGGCTGGAAACACCATATATTTT
CASSLEGPAGNTIYF
>TRBV28|NA|TRBJ2-1|NA
TGTGCCAGCAGTTTAGGCTGGGACAATGAGCAGTTCTTC
CASSLGWDNEQFF
>TRBV14|TRBD2|TRBJ2-2|once
TGTGCCAGCAGCCCACCGGGACTAGCTTCCACCGGGGAGCTGTTTTTT
CASSPPGLASTGELFF
>TRBV28|NA|TRBJ2-7|many
TGTGCCAGCAGTCCCGCTTCGCTGGAATCCAGCGAGCAGTACTTC
CASSPASLESSEQYF
>TRBV7-8|TRBD2|TRBJ2-5|NA
TGTGCCAGCAGACCCGGGACTAGGTACGGAGAGACCCAGTACTTC
CASRPGTRYGETQYF
>TRBV11-2|NA|TRBJ1-2|NA
TGTGCCAGCAGCTTATCCCGGCTTAACTATGGCTACACCTTC
CASSLSRLNYGYTF
>TRBV18|TRBD2|TRBJ2-3|once
TGTGCCAGCTCAGCTAGCGGGGATATCACAGATACGCAGTATTTT
CASSASGDITDTQYF
>TRBV7-3|TRBD2|TRBJ2-3|few
TGTGCCAGCAGCTTAAGCGCGGGAGGCGGCACAGATACGCAGTATTTT
CASSLSAGGGTDTQYF
>TRBV7-9|TRBD2|TRBJ2-3|once
TGTGCCAGCAGCATGGGGGGGGGCACAGATACGCAGTATTTT
CASSMGGGTDTQYF
>TRBV6-5|NA|TRBJ2-2|NA
TGTGCCAGCAGTAGGTCCAGGGACACCGGGGAGCTGTTTTTT
CASSRSRDTGELFF